The sequence of this T cell receptor (beta chain) was determined in a study of cytomegalovirus exposure and HLA in healthy donors. Broader study findings: The study found most TCR sequences rare, yet found some public TCRs in many donors.

Using immunoSEQ multiplex PCR, the repertoire was profiled, and TCRdb retains in-frame clones only, with some absent. Here the sample spans approximately 70,000 clones, around 94% being singletons. This clone was detected only a few times. Its antigen is unidentified. The receptor was isolated from a woman between 18 and 30 years old in good health and CMV-seropositive. The sequencing input was PBMCs.

The CDR3 DNA reads TGTGCCAGCACCCCAGACAGGGTACGAGGGTCACCCCTCCACTTT. Its protein is CASTPDRVRGSPLHF. J is TRBJ1-6 and V is TRBV6-5, with 7 bases fitting TRBD1. CDR1 is MNHEY and CDR2 is SVGAGI in the germline V gene. V was pared by 7 bases and J by 10 bases, with 13 bases of the junction left unmatched. The CDR3 has 15 amino acids.